The sequence of this TCR beta chain was determined in a study of glioma-infiltrating T cells. General study points: A blood CDR3 motif signature was depleted in highly divergent patients.

Note on this clonotype: Its antigen remains unidentified.

TCR alpha and beta CDR3 regions were amplified from RNA using iRepertoire nested multiplex PCR. TCRdb analysed the multiplex PCR reads with MiXCR anew, one entry per CDR3 protein. This sample has 400,000 or so distinct CDR3 sequences, with approximately 42% found just once. Sequencing was done on a sample of glioma tissue, nonneoplastic brain tissue, or PBMCs (not recorded which). This TCR came from a human donor with low-grade glioma or glioblastoma, undergoing nonglioma brain surgery, or in good health (not recorded which).

CDR3 bases: TGTGCCACCAGCAGGGAAGTAGCGGGAGAGGGGGGCAATGAGCAGTTCTTC. Translation: CATSREVAGEGGNEQFF. The chain uses TRBV15 and TRBJ2-1, with TRBD2 matching 9 bases. The V segment lost 3 bases and the J segment 6 bases; nucleotides outside the gene matches: 12. The CDR3 contains 17 residues. Per the germline V gene, CDR1 is LNHNV and CDR2 is YYDKDF (reference sequence).